What follows is one T cell receptor beta chain and its context. Deletions cut 5 bases from V and 4 bases from J, with 17 bases between. Germline V lookup: CDR1 SGHTA, CDR2 FQGNSA. This CDR3 has 15 amino acids. This entry comes from a study of T cells after somatic rescue of genetic block. The repertoire was sequenced with immunoSEQ multiplex PCR; TCRdb's copy has only in-frame clones and lacks some. The sample has over 55,000 clones; about 90% are singletons. The specimen was peripheral blood mononuclear cells (PBMCs). The clonotype was recovered from a man aged 35 to 55. This chain joins TRBV7-2 and TRBJ1-2; a possible D gene is TRBD1 (6 bases). The CDR3 loop reads CASSPSGAGTYGYTF. In DNA, the CDR3 is TGTGCCAGCAGCCCATCGGGGGCAGGGACCTATGGCTACACCTTC. The full variable domain, its missing parts supplied by reference TRBV7-2 and TRBJ1-2, is GAGVSQSPSNKVTEKGKDVELRCDPISGHTALYWYRQSLGQGLEFLIYFQGNSAPDKSGLPSDRFSAERTGGSVSTLTIQRTQQEDSAVYLCASSPSGAGTYGYTFGSGTRLTVV.